Detailed here is one TCR beta chain. As yet, its antigen is unknown. This sample is part of a study of shared clonotypes between healthy human individuals. Study background: The donors, two women and three men, were aged 18 to 49. The study, taken as a whole, reports: Clonotypes shared by all four sorted-subset donors had higher generation probabilities than non-shared clonotypes.

The CDR3 length is 16 residues. Germline lookup yields CDR1 LGHNT and CDR2 FRNRAP. V was cut by 7 bases and J by 1 base, with 19 bases left in between. Clones were read by immunoSEQ multiplex PCR, and TCRdb kept only the in-frame ones, dropping some. The table shows millions of clones, with roughly nine tenths occurring only once. Only Caucasian adults living in Nashville, Tennessee made up the donor group. Division of CD4+ cells produced a CD45RA+ naive subset and a CD45RA-negative memory subset. The receptor comes from a man between 18 and 35 years old in good health. The sequencing input was naive CD4+ T cells sorted from blood. The sample's subset: CD45RA+ positively selected. V usage is TRBV12-5 and J usage is TRBJ1-1; a weak D match, TRBD1 (6 bases). CDR3 in DNA: TGTGCTAGTGAACCGGCGGGGGGGGCTCAGAACACTGAAGCTTTCTTT. This codes for CASEPAGGAQNTEAFF.